This TCR beta chain was identified during a study of cytomegalovirus exposure and HLA in healthy donors. The PCR used 60 Vbeta and 13 Jbeta primers. Generated by immunoSEQ multiplex PCR, the TCRdb table keeps only in-frame clones and is missing some. Of over 130,000 clones in the sample, around 70% were seen once. Study-level results: Later, an analysis showed that TCR beta chains associated with HLA were more clonally expanded than others that were equally common. Most sequenced TCRs were rare (though some public TCRs occurred in many donors). What was likely a sequencing artifact was a cluster of highly shared sequence variants. Across all donors, roughly uniform sequencing depth was an assumption of the presence/absence analyses.

This clone was seen only a few times. Its target is unknown. This CDR3 region has 13 residues. Germline lookup yields CDR1 SQVTM and CDR2 ANQGSEA. The ends were cut back, 5 bases at V and 3 bases at J, with 13 bases in the middle. This rearrangement joins TRBV29-1 to TRBJ1-1, with D perhaps matching TRBD1 (6 bases). Sequencing was carried out using PBMCs. The clonotype was recovered from a young woman in good health and CMV-seronegative. The CDR3 DNA follows: TGCAGCGTTACTGGACAGAGCGACACTGAAGCTTTCTTT. Encoded protein: CSVTGQSDTEAFF.